A single T cell receptor beta chain is shown here with its context. Germline V CDR1 and CDR2: SNHLY, FYNNEI. J gave up 10 bases and V 7 bases, and 9 bases lay outside the gene matches. The CDR3 runs 12 residues. The data belong to a study of blood T cell repertoires in COVID-19. Study in general: Nucleic acid was either cDNA or gDNA, and it came from T cells, B-cell-depleted T cells, or PBMCs.

In the authors' methods: Reference gene primer amplification gave estimated nucleated cell counts. Using immunoSEQ multiplex PCR, the repertoire was profiled, and TCRdb retains in-frame clones only, with some absent. V, J and clone size reflect that table, while D and trimming were determined from the DNA. In the table there are hundreds of thousands of clones, roughly 80% of which are singletons. Sequenced: peripheral blood. This receptor was identified in a woman in her forties or fifties who had recovered from COVID-19. The chain combines TRBV2 with TRBJ1-2; 7 positions match TRBD1. The chain's CDR3 is CASTQGGRSYTF. CDR3 nucleotide sequence: TGTGCCAGCACCCAAGGGGGCAGATCCTACACCTTC.